This T cell receptor (beta chain) derives from a study of shared clonotypes between healthy human individuals. Study-level findings and limits: Compared with clonotypes that all four donors shared, non-shared clonotypes had lower generation probabilities.

The CDR3 is 18 amino acids. J gave up 1 base and V 4 bases, and 11 bases lay outside the gene matches. The germline gives CDR1 SGHRS, CDR2 YFSETQ. Clones were read by immunoSEQ multiplex PCR, and TCRdb kept only the in-frame ones, dropping some. The sample consists of about a million clones, about 80% of them appearing once. A single count supports this clone. No antigen is known for it. V and J are TRBV5-1 and TRBJ1-1; 12 nucleotides agree with TRBD1. The receptor's source is a man younger than 30 in good health. Some clones in this sample may be carry-over from other donors' samples. Sequenced material: memory CD4+ T cells from PBMCs. Documented subset: CD45RA-negative fraction. Written as DNA, the CDR3 is TGCGCCAGCAGCGGATGGGACAGGGGGCTGGGTAGGAACACTGAAGCTTTCTTT. As protein: CASSGWDRGLGRNTEAFF.